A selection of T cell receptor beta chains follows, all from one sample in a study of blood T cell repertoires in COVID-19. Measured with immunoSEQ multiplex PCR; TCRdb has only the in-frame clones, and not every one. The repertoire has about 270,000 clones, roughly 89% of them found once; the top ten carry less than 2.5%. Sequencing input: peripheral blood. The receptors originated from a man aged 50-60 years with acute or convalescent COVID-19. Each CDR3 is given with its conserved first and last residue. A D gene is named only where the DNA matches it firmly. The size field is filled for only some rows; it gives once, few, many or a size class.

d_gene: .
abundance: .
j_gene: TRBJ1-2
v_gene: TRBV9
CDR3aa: CASSGEDSPAYGYTF
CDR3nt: TGTGCCAGCAGCGGAGAGGACAGTCCGGCCTATGGCTACACCTTC

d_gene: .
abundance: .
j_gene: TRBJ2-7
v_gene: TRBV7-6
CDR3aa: CASSPGSRQYF
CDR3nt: TGTGCCAGCAGCCCCGGGAGTCGGCAGTACTTC

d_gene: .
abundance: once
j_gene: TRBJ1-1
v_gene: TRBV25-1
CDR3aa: CASSEGPRQAFF
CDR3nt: TGTGCCAGCAGTGAGGGGCCCCGGCAAGCTTTCTTT

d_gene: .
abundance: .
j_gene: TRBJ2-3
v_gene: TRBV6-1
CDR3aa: CASSEDSGTDTQYF
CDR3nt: TGTGCCAGCAGTGAAGACTCCGGCACAGATACGCAGTATTTT

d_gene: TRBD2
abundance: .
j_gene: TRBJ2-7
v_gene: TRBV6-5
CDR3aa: CASSYGGGNEQYF
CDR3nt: TGTGCCAGCAGTTACGGCGGGGGGAACGAGCAGTACTTC

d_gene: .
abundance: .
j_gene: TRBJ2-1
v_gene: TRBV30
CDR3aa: CAWSVWEVLQAAYNEQFF
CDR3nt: TGTGCCTGGAGTGTTTGGGAGGTGTTACAGGCCGCCTACAATGAGCAGTTCTTC

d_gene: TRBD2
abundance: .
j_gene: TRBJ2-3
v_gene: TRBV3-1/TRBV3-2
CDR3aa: CASTPAGIDTQYF
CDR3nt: TGTGCCAGCACCCCAGCGGGGATAGATACGCAGTATTTT

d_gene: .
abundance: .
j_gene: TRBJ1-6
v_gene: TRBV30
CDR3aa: CAAFRQGSSYNSPLHF
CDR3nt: TGTGCCGCCTTTCGCCAGGGTAGCTCCTATAATTCACCCCTCCACTTT

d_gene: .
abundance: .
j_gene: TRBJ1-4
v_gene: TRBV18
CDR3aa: CASSPPDQGTTEEKLFF
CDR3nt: TGTGCCAGCTCACCACCCGATCAGGGGACGACGGAAGAAAAACTGTTTTTT

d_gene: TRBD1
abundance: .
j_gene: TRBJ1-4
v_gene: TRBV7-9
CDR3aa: CASSLGPGQGAFGNEKLFF
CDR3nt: TGTGCCAGCAGCTTAGGCCCGGGACAGGGGGCGTTTGGGAATGAAAAACTGTTTTTT

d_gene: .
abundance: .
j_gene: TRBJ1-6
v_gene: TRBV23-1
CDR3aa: CASTQGPLHF
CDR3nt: TGCGCCAGCACCCAGGGGCCCCTCCACTTT

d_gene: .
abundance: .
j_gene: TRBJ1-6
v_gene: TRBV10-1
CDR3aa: CASSRGIGSPLHF
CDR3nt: TGCGCCTCCAGCCGGGGAATAGGCTCACCCCTCCACTTT

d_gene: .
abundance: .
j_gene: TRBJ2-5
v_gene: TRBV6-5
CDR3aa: CASIPRGGVETQYF
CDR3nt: TGTGCCAGCATCCCTAGGGGCGGGGTAGAGACCCAGTACTTC

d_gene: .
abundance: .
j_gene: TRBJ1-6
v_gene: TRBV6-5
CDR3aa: CASSPSRGSSPLHF
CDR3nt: TGTGCCAGCAGCCCCAGTCGGGGGTCCTCACCCCTCCACTTT

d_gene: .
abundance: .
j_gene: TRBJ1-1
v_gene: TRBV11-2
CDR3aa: CASSLGAPNTEAFF
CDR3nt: TGTGCCAGCAGCTTAGGGGCCCCGAACACTGAAGCTTTCTTT

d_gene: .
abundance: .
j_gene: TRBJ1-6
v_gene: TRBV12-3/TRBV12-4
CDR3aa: CASSNRGTPLHF
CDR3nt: TGTGCCAGCAGTAACCGCGGGACACCCCTCCACTTT

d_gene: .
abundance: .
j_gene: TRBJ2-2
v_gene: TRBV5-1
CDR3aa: CASSPGFPNTGELFF
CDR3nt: TGCGCCAGCAGCCCAGGGTTTCCGAACACCGGGGAGCTGTTTTTT

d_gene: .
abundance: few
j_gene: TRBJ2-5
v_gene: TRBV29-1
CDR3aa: CSANKYGETQYF
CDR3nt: TGCAGCGCTAACAAGTATGGAGAGACCCAGTACTTC

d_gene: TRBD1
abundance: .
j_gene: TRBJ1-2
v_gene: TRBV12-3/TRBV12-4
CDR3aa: CASSGDRGYGYTF
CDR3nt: TGTGCCAGCAGTGGGGACAGGGGTTATGGCTACACCTTC

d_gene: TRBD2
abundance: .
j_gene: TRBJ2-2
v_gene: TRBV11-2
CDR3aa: CASSLVAAGGGELFF
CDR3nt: TGTGCCAGCAGCTTAGTAGCAGCGGGAGGCGGGGAGCTGTTTTTT

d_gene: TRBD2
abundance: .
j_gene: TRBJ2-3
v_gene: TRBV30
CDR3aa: CAWREGLAATDTQYF
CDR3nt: TGTGCCTGGAGGGAAGGACTAGCGGCAACAGATACGCAGTATTTT

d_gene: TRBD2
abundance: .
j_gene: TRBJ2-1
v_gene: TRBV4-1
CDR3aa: CASSQQPRAGGNEQFF
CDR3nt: TGCGCCAGCAGCCAACAACCTAGGGCGGGGGGCAATGAGCAGTTCTTC

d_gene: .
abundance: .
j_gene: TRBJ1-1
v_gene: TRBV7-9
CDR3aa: CASSRQDTEAFF
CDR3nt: TGTGCCAGCAGCCGACAGGACACTGAAGCTTTCTTT

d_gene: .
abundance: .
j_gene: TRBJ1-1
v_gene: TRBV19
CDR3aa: CASSIEPNTEAFF
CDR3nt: TGTGCCAGTAGTATCGAGCCGAACACTGAAGCTTTCTTT

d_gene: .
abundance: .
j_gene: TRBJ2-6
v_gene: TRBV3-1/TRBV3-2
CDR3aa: CASSPEIGTPASGANVLTF
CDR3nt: TGTGCCAGCAGCCCCGAGATCGGGACACCGGCCTCTGGGGCCAACGTCCTGACTTTC

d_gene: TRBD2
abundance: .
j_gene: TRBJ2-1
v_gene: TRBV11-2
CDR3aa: CASSLVSGTSGGEQFF
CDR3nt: TGTGCCAGCAGCTTAGTGTCCGGGACTAGCGGCGGCGAGCAGTTCTTC

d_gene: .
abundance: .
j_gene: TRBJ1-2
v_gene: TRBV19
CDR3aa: CASSITSRSNYGYTF
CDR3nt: TGTGCCAGTAGTATCACCAGCAGGTCGAACTATGGCTACACCTTC

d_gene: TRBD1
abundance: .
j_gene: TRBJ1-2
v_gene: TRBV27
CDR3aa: CASSLDRGREIYGYTF
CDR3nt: TGTGCCAGCAGTTTAGACAGGGGGCGAGAGATCTATGGCTACACCTTC

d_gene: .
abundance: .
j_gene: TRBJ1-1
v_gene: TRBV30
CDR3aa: CAWSRGTNTEAFF
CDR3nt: TGTGCCTGGAGCAGGGGAACGAACACTGAAGCTTTCTTT

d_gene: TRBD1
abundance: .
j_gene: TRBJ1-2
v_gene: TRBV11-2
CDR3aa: CASSFGQGAIGYTF
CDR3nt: TGTGCCAGCAGCTTCGGACAGGGGGCGATTGGCTACACCTTC

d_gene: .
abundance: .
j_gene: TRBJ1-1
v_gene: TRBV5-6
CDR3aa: CASSLSGANTEAFF
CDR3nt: TGTGCCAGCAGCTTGAGTGGGGCGAACACTGAAGCTTTCTTT

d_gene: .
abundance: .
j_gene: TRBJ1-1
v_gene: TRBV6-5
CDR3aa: CASSYGQSTEAFF
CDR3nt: TGTGCCAGCAGTTATGGCCAGTCCACTGAAGCTTTCTTT

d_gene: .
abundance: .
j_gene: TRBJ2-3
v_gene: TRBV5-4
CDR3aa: CASSFEGRSTDTQYF
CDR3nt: TGTGCCAGCAGCTTCGAGGGCAGGAGTACCGATACGCAGTATTTT

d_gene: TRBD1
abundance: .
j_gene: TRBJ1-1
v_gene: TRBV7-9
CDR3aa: CASWQGGATEAFF
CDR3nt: TGTGCCAGCTGGCAGGGGGGAGCCACTGAAGCTTTCTTT

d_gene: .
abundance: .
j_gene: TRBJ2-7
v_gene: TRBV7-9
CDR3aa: CASSPDREQYF
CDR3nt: TGTGCCAGCAGCCCAGACAGGGAGCAGTACTTC

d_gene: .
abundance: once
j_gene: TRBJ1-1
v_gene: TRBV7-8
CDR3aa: CASSSGVDTEAFF
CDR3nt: TGTGCCAGCAGCTCCGGGGTCGACACTGAAGCTTTCTTT

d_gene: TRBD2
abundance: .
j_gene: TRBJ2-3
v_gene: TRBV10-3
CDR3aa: CAISESGRADTQYF
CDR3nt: TGTGCCATCAGTGAGTCGGGGAGGGCAGATACGCAGTATTTT

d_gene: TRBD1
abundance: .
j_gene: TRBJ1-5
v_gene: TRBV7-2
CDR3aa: CASSSRTGRGGQPQHF
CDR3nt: TGTGCCAGCAGCTCTAGGACAGGGCGAGGCGGTCAGCCCCAGCATTTT

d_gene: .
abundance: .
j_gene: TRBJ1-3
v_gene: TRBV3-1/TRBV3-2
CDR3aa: CASSQGGSTGNTIYF
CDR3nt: TGTGCCAGCAGCCAAGGAGGGTCGACGGGAAACACCATATATTTT

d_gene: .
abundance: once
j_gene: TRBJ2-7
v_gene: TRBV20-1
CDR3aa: CSASSTSKDEQYF
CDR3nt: TGCAGTGCTAGTTCCACTAGTAAGGACGAGCAGTACTTC

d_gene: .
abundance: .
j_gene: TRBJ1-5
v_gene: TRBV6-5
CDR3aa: CASSSLDQPQHF
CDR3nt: TGTGCCAGCAGTTCCCTCGATCAGCCCCAGCATTTT

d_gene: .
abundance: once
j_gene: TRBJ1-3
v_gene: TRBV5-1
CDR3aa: CASSLGDTYSGNTIYF
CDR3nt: TGCGCCAGCAGCTTGGGGGACACCTACTCTGGAAACACCATATATTTT

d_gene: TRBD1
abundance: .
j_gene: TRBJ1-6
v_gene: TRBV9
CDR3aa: CASSPVAGQPNSPLHF
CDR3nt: TGTGCCAGCAGCCCCGTCGCGGGACAGCCCAATTCACCCCTCCACTTT

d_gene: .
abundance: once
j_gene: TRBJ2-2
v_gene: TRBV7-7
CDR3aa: CASSLDGGSGELFF
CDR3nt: TGTGCTAGCAGCTTGGACGGGGGTTCCGGGGAGCTGTTTTTT

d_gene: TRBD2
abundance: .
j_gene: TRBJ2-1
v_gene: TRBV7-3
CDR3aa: CASSTGTSANEQFF
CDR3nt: TGTGCCAGCAGCACCGGGACTAGCGCCAATGAGCAGTTCTTC

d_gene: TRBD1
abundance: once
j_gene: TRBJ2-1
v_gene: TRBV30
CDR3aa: CAWSRLAGTDEQFF
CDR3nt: TGTGCCTGGAGTAGGCTGGCAGGGACAGATGAGCAGTTCTTC

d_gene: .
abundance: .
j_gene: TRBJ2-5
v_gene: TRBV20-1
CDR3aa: CSASKVVAGETQYF
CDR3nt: TGCAGTGCTAGTAAAGTTGTGGCCGGGGAGACCCAGTACTTC

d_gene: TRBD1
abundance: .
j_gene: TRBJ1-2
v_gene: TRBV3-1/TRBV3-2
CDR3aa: CASSSSTGGGGYTF
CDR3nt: TGTGCCAGCAGCTCAAGCACAGGGGGCGGCGGCTACACCTTC

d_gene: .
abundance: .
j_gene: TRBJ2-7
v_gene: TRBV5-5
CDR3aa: CASSRTASEQYF
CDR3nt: TGTGCCAGCAGCCGGACAGCTTCCGAGCAGTACTTC